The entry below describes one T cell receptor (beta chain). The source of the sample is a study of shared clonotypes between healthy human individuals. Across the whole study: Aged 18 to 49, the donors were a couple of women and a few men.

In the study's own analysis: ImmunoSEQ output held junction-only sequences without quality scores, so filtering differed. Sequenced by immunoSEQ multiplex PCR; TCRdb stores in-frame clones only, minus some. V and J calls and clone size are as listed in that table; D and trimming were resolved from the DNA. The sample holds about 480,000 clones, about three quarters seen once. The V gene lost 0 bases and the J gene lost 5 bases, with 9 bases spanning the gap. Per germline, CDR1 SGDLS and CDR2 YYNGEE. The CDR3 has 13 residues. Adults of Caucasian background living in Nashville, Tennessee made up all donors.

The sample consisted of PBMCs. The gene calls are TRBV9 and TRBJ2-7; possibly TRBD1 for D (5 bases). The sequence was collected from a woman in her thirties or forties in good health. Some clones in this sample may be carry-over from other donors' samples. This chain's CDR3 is CASSVGTRDEQYF. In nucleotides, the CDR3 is TGTGCCAGCAGCGTAGGGACAAGGGACGAGCAGTACTTC. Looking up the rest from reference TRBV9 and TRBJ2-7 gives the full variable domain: DSGVTQTPKHLITATGQRVTLRCSPRSGDLSVYWYQQSLDQGLQFLIQYYNGEERAKGNILERFSAQQFPDLHSELNLSSLELGDSALYFCASSVGTRDEQYFGPGTRLTVT.